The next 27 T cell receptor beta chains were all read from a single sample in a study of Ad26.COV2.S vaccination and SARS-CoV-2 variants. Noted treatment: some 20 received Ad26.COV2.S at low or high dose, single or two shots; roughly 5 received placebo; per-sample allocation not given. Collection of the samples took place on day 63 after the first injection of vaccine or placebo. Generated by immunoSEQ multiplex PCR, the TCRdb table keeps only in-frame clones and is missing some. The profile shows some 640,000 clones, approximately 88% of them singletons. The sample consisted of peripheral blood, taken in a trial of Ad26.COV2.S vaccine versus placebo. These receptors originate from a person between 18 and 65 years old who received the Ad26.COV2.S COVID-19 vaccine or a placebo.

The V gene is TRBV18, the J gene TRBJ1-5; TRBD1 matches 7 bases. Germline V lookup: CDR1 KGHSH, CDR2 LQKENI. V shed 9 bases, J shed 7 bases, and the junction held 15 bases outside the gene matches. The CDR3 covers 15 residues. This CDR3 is CASQSPGGPGQPQHF. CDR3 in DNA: TGTGCCAGTCAATCACCAGGGGGGCCCGGCCAGCCCCAGCATTTT.

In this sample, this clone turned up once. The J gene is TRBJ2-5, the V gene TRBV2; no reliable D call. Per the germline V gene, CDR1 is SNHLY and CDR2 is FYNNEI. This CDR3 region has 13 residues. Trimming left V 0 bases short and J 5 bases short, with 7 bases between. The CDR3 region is CASSEAGWETQYF. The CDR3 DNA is TGTGCCAGCAGTGAAGCCGGCTGGGAGACCCAGTACTTC.

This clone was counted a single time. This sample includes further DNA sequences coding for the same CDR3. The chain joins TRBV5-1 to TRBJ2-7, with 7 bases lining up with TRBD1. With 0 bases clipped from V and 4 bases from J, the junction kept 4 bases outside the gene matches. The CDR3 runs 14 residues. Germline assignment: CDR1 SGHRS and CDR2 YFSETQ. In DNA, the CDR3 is TGCGCCAGCAGCTTGGGGGACAGAGGATACGAGCAGTACTTC. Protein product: CASSLGDRGYEQYF.

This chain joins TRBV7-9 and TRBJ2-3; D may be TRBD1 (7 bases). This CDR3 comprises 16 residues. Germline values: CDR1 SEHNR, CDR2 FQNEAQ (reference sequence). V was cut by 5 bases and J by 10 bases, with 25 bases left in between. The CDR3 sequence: CASSPALSDREDSQYF. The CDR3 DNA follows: TGTGCCAGCAGCCCCGCCCTAAGTGACAGGGAGGATTCGCAGTATTTT.

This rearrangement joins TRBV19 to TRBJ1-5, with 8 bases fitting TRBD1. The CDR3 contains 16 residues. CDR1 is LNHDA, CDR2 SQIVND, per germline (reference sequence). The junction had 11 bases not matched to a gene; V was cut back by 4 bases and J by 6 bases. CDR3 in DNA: TGTGCCAGTAGTACAGGGGGCTCAAGTAGGAGTCAGCCCCAGCATTTT. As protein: CASSTGGSSRSQPQHF.

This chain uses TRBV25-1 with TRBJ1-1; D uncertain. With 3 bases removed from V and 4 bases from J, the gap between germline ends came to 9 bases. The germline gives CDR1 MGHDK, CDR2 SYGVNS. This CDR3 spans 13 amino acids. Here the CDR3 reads CASSDWEPTEAFF. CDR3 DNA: TGTGCCAGCAGTGATTGGGAACCCACTGAAGCTTTCTTT.

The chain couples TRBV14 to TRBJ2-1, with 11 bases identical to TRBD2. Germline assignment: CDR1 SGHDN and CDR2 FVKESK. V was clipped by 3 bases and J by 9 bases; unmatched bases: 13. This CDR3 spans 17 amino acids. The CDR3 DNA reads TGTGCCAGCAGCCAGGATCTTGCACTAGCGGGAGCAGGTGAGCAGTTCTTC. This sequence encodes CASSQDLALAGAGEQFF.

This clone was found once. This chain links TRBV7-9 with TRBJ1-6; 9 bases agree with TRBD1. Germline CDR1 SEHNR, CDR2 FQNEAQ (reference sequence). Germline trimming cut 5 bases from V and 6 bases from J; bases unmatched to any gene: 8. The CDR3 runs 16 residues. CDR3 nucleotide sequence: TGTGCCAGCAGCCCCGGGACAGGGAGTTCTAATTCACCCCTCCACTTT. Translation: CASSPGTGSSNSPLHF.

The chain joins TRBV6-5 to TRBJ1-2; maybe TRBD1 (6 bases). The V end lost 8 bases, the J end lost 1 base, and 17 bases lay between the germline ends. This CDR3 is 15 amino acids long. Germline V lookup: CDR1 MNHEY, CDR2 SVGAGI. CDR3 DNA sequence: TGTGCCAGCCTCCCTTTGGGGGGCTTTAACTATGGCTACACCTTC. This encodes CASLPLGGFNYGYTF.

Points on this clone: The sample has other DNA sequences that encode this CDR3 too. The CDR3 reads CASSLRGSPLHF. The CDR3 DNA is TGTGCCAGCAGCTTAAGGGGATCACCCCTCCACTTT. The chain uses TRBV7-9 and TRBJ1-6; possible D gene TRBD1, 5 bases. Trimming stripped 2 bases from V and 10 bases from J, with 6 bases between. CDR1 and CDR2 (germline): SEHNR, FQNEAQ (reference sequence). There are 12 residues in the CDR3.

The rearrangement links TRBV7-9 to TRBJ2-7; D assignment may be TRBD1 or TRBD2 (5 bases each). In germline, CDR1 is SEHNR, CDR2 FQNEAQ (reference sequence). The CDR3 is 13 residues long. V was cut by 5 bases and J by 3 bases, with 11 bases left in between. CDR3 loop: CASSQGRYYEQYF. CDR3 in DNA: TGTGCCAGCAGCCAGGGACGGTACTACGAGCAGTACTTC.

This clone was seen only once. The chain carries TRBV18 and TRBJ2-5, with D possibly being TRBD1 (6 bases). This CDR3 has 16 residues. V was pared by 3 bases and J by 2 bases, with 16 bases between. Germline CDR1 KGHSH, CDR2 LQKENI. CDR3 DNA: TGTGCCAGCTCACCTACACAGGGTACCGGGCAAGAGACCCAGTACTTC. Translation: CASSPTQGTGQETQYF.

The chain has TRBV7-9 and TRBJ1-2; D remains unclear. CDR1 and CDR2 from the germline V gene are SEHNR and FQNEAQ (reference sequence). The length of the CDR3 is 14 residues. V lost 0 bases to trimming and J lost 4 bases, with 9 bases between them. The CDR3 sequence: CASSLAQLPYGYTF. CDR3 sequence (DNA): TGTGCCAGCAGCTTAGCGCAGTTGCCCTATGGCTACACCTTC.

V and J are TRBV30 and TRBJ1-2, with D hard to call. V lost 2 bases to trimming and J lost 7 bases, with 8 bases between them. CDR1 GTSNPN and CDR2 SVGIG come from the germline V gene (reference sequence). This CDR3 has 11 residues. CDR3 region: CAWSRSGGYTF. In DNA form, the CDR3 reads TGTGCCTGGAGTCGGTCCGGTGGCTACACCTTC.

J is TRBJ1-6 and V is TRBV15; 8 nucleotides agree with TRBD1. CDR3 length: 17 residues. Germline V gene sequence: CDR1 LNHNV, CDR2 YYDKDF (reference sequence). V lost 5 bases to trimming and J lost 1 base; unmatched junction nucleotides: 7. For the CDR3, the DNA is TGTGCCACCAGCCTCCAGGGGGCGAAATCCTATAATTCACCCCTCCACTTT. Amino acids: CATSLQGAKSYNSPLHF.

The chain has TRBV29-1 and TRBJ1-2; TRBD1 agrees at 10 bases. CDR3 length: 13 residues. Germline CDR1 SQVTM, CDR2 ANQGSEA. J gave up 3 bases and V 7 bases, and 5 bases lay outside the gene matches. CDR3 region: CSATTGGDYGYTF. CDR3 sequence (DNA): TGCAGCGCCACGACAGGGGGCGACTATGGCTACACCTTC.

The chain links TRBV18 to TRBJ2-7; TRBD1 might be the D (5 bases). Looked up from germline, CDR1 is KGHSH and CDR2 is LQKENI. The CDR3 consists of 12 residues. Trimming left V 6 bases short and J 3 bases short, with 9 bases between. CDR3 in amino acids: CASSATDYEQYF. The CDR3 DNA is TGTGCCAGCTCGGCGACAGACTACGAGCAGTACTTC.

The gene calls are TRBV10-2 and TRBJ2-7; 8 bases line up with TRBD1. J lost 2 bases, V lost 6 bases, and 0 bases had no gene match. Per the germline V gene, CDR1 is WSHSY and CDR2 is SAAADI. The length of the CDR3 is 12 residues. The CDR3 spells CASRDRAYEQYF. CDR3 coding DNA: TGCGCCAGCAGGGACAGGGCCTACGAGCAGTACTTC.

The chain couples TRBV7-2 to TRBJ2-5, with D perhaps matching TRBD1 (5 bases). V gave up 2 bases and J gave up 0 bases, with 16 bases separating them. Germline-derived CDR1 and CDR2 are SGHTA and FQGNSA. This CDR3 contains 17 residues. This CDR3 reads CASSLLGRVIYQETQYF. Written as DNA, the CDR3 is TGTGCCAGCAGCTTATTGGGCAGGGTGATTTACCAAGAGACCCAGTACTTC.

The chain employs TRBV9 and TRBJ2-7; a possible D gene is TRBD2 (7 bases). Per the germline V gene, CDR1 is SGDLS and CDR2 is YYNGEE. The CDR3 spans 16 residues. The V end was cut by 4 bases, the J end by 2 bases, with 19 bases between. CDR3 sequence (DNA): TGTGCCAGCAGCCCAAAGGGGGGACTACTCCCCTACGAGCAGTACTTC. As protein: CASSPKGGLLPYEQYF.

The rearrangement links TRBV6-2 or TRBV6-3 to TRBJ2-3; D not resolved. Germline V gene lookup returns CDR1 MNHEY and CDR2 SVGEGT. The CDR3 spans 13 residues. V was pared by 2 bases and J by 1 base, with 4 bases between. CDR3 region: CASSYMRTDTQYF. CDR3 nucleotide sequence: TGTGCCAGCAGTTACATGCGCACAGATACGCAGTATTTT.

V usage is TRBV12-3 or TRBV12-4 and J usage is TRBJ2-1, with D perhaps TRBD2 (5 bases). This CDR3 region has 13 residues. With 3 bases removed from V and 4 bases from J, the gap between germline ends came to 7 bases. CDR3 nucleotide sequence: TGTGCCAGCAGTTTCGGGGAGTACAATGAGCAGTTCTTC. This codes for CASSFGEYNEQFF.

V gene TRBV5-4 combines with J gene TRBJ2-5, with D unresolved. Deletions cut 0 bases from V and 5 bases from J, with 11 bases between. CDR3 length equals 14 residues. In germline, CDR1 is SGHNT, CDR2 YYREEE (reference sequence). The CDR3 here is CASSLAGLGETQYF. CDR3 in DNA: TGTGCCAGCAGCTTGGCCGGCCTGGGGGAGACCCAGTACTTC.

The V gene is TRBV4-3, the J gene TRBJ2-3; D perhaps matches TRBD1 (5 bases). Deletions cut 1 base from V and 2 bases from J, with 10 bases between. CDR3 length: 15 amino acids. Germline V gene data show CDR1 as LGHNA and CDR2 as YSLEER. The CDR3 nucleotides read TGCGCCAGCAGCCAAGGACAGTTTTCCACAGATACGCAGTATTTT. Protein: CASSQGQFSTDTQYF.

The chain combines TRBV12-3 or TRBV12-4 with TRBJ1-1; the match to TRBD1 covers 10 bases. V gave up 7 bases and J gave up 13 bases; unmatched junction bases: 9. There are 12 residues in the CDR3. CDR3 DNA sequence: TGTGCCAGCACCCGGGACAGGGACAGGGGTTTCTTT. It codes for CASTRDRDRGFF.

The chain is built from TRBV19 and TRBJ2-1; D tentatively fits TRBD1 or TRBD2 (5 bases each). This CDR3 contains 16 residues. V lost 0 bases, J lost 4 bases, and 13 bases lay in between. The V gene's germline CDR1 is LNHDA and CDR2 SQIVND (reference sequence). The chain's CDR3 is CASSIDPGAGYNEQFF. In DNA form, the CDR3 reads TGTGCCAGTAGTATAGATCCCGGGGCCGGTTACAATGAGCAGTTCTTC.

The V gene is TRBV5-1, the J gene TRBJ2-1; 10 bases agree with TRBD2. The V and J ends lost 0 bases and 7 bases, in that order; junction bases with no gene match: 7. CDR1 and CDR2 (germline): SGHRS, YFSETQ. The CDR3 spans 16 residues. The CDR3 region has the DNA TGCGCCAGCAGCTTGGCTGCTAGCGGGAGTCCGAATGAGCAGTTCTTC. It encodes CASSLAASGSPNEQFF. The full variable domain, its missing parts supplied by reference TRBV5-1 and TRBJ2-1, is KAGVTQTPRYLIKTRGQQVTLSCSPISGHRSVSWYQQTPGQGLQFLFEYFSETQRNKGNFPGRFSGRQFSNSRSEMNVSTLELGDSALYLCASSLAASGSPNEQFFGPGTRLTVL.